This T cell receptor beta chain was found in a study of shared clonotypes between healthy human individuals. The study's findings and limits: Even with large depth, rarefaction showed that sorted-subset sequencing was incomplete.

CDR1 and CDR2 from the germline V gene are MDHEN and SYDVKM. The CDR3 spans 14 residues. Deletions cut 6 bases from V and 0 bases from J, with 12 bases between. As concerns this clone: What it binds is unknown.

Execution of the assay was at deep level. DNA at about 200 ng, about 30,000 T cell genomes, went into sorted-subset replicate PCRs. In the original workflow: ImmunoSEQ sequences covered only the junction and lacked quality scores; filtering therefore differed. The assay was immunoSEQ multiplex PCR, and TCRdb's table has in-frame clones only and misses some. The DNA gave D and trimming, while V, J and clone size come from that table. The profile shows some 1,600,000 clones, under 99% of them singletons. The rearrangement uses TRBV28 and TRBJ2-7; no reliable D call. The receptor was derived from a man aged 30-40 years in good health. Sequencing was carried out using naive CD4+ T cells sorted from blood. Sample subset: CD45RA+ positively selected. CDR3 residues: CASSPRSLSYEQYF. CDR3 bases: TGTGCCAGCAGCCCCAGGTCCCTCTCCTACGAGCAGTACTTC.